This T cell receptor (beta chain) was found in a study of T cell repertoires in cytomegalovirus infection (dated by TCRdb to between 2018 and 2021). Notes on the research overall: The peptide stimulations were aimed at well-studied HLA-B-restricted epitopes as well as recently identified HLA-C-restricted CMV epitopes, whose presentation resists viral immunomodulation. The HLA type of each donor mattered for the analysis, because public TCR beta signatures pointed to carriage of CMV infection along with the matching HLA type.

The instrument was an Illumina HiSeq 1500. TCRdb passed the public sequencing reads through fastp at Q25 and MiXCR, retaining productive beta sequences. Every distinct CDR3 protein forms one entry, paired with its most common genes and DNA. The sample has fewer than 150,000 distinct CDR3 sequences on record, 30% of them singletons. 35% to 50% of the sample goes to the ten largest clones. The sample's treatment or condition, from its label and the paper: in vitro stimulation with specific CMV peptide epitopes to enrich CMV-specific T cells. Looking up the germline V gene yields CDR1 KGHSH and CDR2 LQKENI. The V and J ends are trimmed by 3 bases and 3 bases, leaving 15 bases between them. The CDR3 has 15 amino acids, counting the end cysteine and phenylalanine. CDR3 DNA is the only sequence kept; it has 45 bases, read in frame from the first base. This clonotype came up a few times. Its antigen specificity is not known. Within one base of it there is no much larger clone, and no base qualities were kept.

Broad study findings and their caveats: Cumulative frequency of public TCR beta family members discriminated carriers of CMV infection plus the relevant HLA type in this cohort and an independent 352-donor cohort. In the ex vivo response, HLA-C-restricted CMV-specific TCR beta clonotypes were dominant, and in two of eight donors the single most frequent clonotype came from this HLA-C-restricted group.

The sample here was CD8+ T cells from cultured PBMCs, taken from culture after CMV antigen stimulation. This TCR derives from a human donor in good health (CMV status not recorded). Some clones in this sample may be carry-over from other donors' samples. Recombination linked TRBV18 to TRBJ2-7; TRBD1 might be the D gene, on 7 matching bases. In nucleotides, the sequence is TGTGCCAGCTCACCTTTTGACAGGGAGGTCTACGAGCAGTACTTC. This sequence encodes CASSPFDREVYEQYF. With all but the CDR3 taken from the reference TRBV18 and TRBJ2-7 genes, the full variable domain is: NAGVMQNPRHLVRRRGQEARLRCSPMKGHSHVYWYRQLPEEGLKFMVYLQKENIIDESGMPKERFSAEFPKEGPSILRIQQVVRGDSAAYFCASSPFDREVYEQYFGPGTRLTVT.